This TCR beta chain was obtained from a study of T cells in Graves' hyperthyroidism and ophthalmopathy. Across the whole study: Staff took peripheral blood when the initial diagnosis was made, before any treatment began.

Trimming removed 3 bases at V and 4 bases at J, with 11 bases between. The CDR3 runs 14 residues. CDR1 SGHRS and CDR2 YFSETQ come from the germline V gene. Uncontrolled infection, other autoimmune disease, pregnancy or lactation led to exclusion. Used for diagnoses were clinical symptoms, serum thyroxine and TRAb, thyroid ultrasound and orbital computed tomography. Study findings and constraints: Blood samples included most of the expanded thyroid clonotypes exceeding 0.001.

This clonotype has at least ten counts. Its antigen is unidentified. RNA transcripts were the template for amplifying TCR beta CDR3 regions. An initial round of RT-PCR targeting the TCR CDR3 relied on the HTBI primer set. MiXCR was run by TCRdb on the multiplex PCR reads, yielding one entry per CDR3 protein. The sample consists of about 290,000 distinct CDR3 sequences, roughly 19% of them appearing once. The chain carries TRBV5-1 and TRBJ2-1, with D perhaps matching TRBD1 or TRBD2 (5 bases each). The origin of this receptor is a man between 50 and 59 years old with Graves' ophthalmopathy. Input material: blood. CDR3 in amino acids: CASSWGAGYNEQFF. The CDR3 DNA is TGCGCCAGCAGCTGGGGAGCAGGGTACAATGAGCAGTTCTTC.